Listed below are T cell receptor beta chains from one sample, sequenced in a study of blood T cells in healthy people across ages. TCRdb fed the 5' RACE reads into MiXCR, producing one record per CDR3 protein. The table records over 450,000 distinct CDR3 sequences, approximately 25% of them present only once. This same sample was also part of a study on T cells of mothers and their children.

The sequenced material came from blood. These TCRs come from a boy under 18 in good health. CDR3s include the opening cysteine and the closing phenylalanine or tryptophan. A D gene is named only where the DNA matches it firmly. Some rows have no size entry. The others give once, few or many, or a class for an expanded clone.

cdr3_aa: CASSFRGWTAF
cdr3_nt: TGTGCCAGCAGTTTCCGTGGGTGGACGGCCTTC
d_call: -
v_call: TRBV28
j_call: TRBJ1-2
clone_size: -

cdr3_aa: CASSLTPGHSPLHF
cdr3_nt: TGTGCCAGCAGCTTGACCCCCGGGCATTCACCCCTCCACTTT
d_call: -
v_call: TRBV5-6
j_call: TRBJ1-6
clone_size: -

cdr3_aa: CASSPSDGNYGYTF
cdr3_nt: TGTGCCAGCAGCCCGTCCGACGGCAACTATGGCTACACCTTC
d_call: -
v_call: TRBV7-2
j_call: TRBJ1-2
clone_size: few

cdr3_aa: CASSIPGLEKSTDTQYF
cdr3_nt: TGTGCCAGCAGCATACCGGGACTGGAGAAAAGCACAGATACGCAGTATTTT
d_call: -
v_call: TRBV7-3
j_call: TRBJ2-3
clone_size: few

cdr3_aa: CSARDSGKIIVTAKDIQYF
cdr3_nt: TGCAGTGCTAGAGATTCAGGGAAAATTATTGTGACGGCCAAAGACATTCAGTACTTC
d_call: -
v_call: TRBV20-1
j_call: TRBJ2-4
clone_size: -

cdr3_aa: CASSPRQGYEKLFF
cdr3_nt: TGTGCCAGCAGTCCACGACAGGGGTACGAAAAACTGTTTTTT
d_call: TRBD1
v_call: TRBV28
j_call: TRBJ1-4
clone_size: few

cdr3_aa: CATSDRKTYGQYF
cdr3_nt: TGTGCCACCAGTGACCGCAAAACCTACGGGCAGTACTTC
d_call: -
v_call: TRBV24-1
j_call: TRBJ2-7
clone_size: -

cdr3_aa: CASSPNTVAEQYF
cdr3_nt: TGTGCCAGCAGCCCGAACACTGTTGCCGAGCAGTACTTC
d_call: -
v_call: TRBV7-2
j_call: TRBJ2-7
clone_size: few

cdr3_aa: CASSWGSGSTNEQFF
cdr3_nt: TGTGCCAGCAGTTGGGGTAGCGGGAGCACCAATGAGCAGTTCTTC
d_call: TRBD2
v_call: TRBV12-3/TRBV12-4
j_call: TRBJ2-1
clone_size: -

cdr3_aa: CATEGRGGVEKLFF
cdr3_nt: TGTGCCACCGAAGGCCGAGGGGGCGTTGAAAAACTGTTTTTT
d_call: TRBD1
v_call: TRBV15
j_call: TRBJ1-4
clone_size: few

cdr3_aa: CASSLSGESKYF
cdr3_nt: TGTGCCAGCAGCTTAAGCGGCGAGAGCAAGTACTTC
d_call: -
v_call: TRBV7-8
j_call: TRBJ2-4
clone_size: few

cdr3_aa: CSASGFGEQYF
cdr3_nt: TGCAGTGCTAGCGGGTTTGGCGAGCAGTACTTC
d_call: -
v_call: TRBV20-1
j_call: TRBJ2-7
clone_size: few

cdr3_aa: CASSSPLGTQYF
cdr3_nt: TGTGCCAGCAGCTCCCCTTTGGGTACGCAGTATTTT
d_call: -
v_call: TRBV7-9
j_call: TRBJ2-3
clone_size: -

cdr3_aa: CATSGRTGDYNEQFF
cdr3_nt: TGTGCCACCAGTGGCCGGACAGGAGACTACAATGAGCAGTTCTTC
d_call: TRBD1
v_call: TRBV24-1
j_call: TRBJ2-1
clone_size: -

cdr3_aa: CASGFSASGSSYEQYF
cdr3_nt: TGTGCCAGCGGCTTCTCCGCTAGCGGGAGTTCCTACGAGCAGTACTTC
d_call: TRBD2
v_call: TRBV3-1
j_call: TRBJ2-7
clone_size: few

cdr3_aa: CASSYYPQGRTDTQYF
cdr3_nt: TGCGCCAGCAGCTATTATCCACAGGGACGCACAGATACGCAGTATTTT
d_call: -
v_call: TRBV5-1
j_call: TRBJ2-3
clone_size: few

cdr3_aa: CASAIQAREAFF
cdr3_nt: TGTGCCAGCGCTATACAGGCACGTGAAGCTTTCTTT
d_call: -
v_call: TRBV7-2
j_call: TRBJ1-1
clone_size: few

cdr3_aa: CASSPDSSGGRTDTQYF
cdr3_nt: TGTGCCAGCAGCCCAGATTCTAGCGGGGGGCGAACAGATACGCAGTATTTT
d_call: TRBD2
v_call: TRBV7-2
j_call: TRBJ2-3
clone_size: few

cdr3_aa: CASSEGPGSSYEQYF
cdr3_nt: TGTGCCAGCAGCGAGGGGCCAGGCAGCTCCTACGAGCAGTACTTC
d_call: -
v_call: TRBV9
j_call: TRBJ2-7
clone_size: -

cdr3_aa: CASYRNGPNTEAFF
cdr3_nt: TGTGCCAGTTATCGCAACGGACCGAACACTGAAGCTTTCTTT
d_call: -
v_call: TRBV6-1
j_call: TRBJ1-1
clone_size: -

cdr3_aa: CASSLGAAQETQYF
cdr3_nt: TGCGCCAGCAGCTTGGGGGCAGCTCAAGAGACCCAGTACTTC
d_call: -
v_call: TRBV5-1
j_call: TRBJ2-5
clone_size: few

cdr3_aa: CASSPALLVANEKLFF
cdr3_nt: TGTGCCAGCAGCCCCGCATTATTGGTGGCTAATGAAAAACTGTTTTTT
d_call: -
v_call: TRBV9
j_call: TRBJ1-4
clone_size: -

cdr3_aa: CASSPRTSGSPYQETQYF
cdr3_nt: TGTGCCAGCAGCCCCCGGACTAGCGGGAGTCCTTACCAAGAGACCCAGTACTTC
d_call: TRBD2
v_call: TRBV3-1
j_call: TRBJ2-5
clone_size: -

cdr3_aa: CASKRENYYEQYF
cdr3_nt: TGTGCCAGCAAGCGGGAGAATTACTACGAGCAGTACTTC
d_call: TRBD2
v_call: TRBV28
j_call: TRBJ2-7
clone_size: few

cdr3_aa: CASSEQGYSNQPQHF
cdr3_nt: TGCGCCAGCAGCGAACAGGGTTATAGCAATCAGCCCCAGCATTTT
d_call: -
v_call: TRBV5-1
j_call: TRBJ1-5
clone_size: -

cdr3_aa: CASQRWTGADEQYF
cdr3_nt: TGTGCCAGCCAGCGCTGGACAGGGGCAGACGAGCAGTACTTC
d_call: TRBD1
v_call: TRBV2
j_call: TRBJ2-7
clone_size: few

cdr3_aa: CSATSSGGAQETQYF
cdr3_nt: TGCAGTGCTACCTCTAGCGGGGGGGCCCAAGAGACCCAGTACTTC
d_call: TRBD2
v_call: TRBV20-1
j_call: TRBJ2-5
clone_size: -

cdr3_aa: CSVVVVLAGAFGEQFF
cdr3_nt: TGCAGCGTTGTAGTTGTACTAGCGGGGGCCTTCGGGGAGCAGTTCTTC
d_call: TRBD2
v_call: TRBV29-1
j_call: TRBJ2-1
clone_size: -

cdr3_aa: CSARWLVSETQYF
cdr3_nt: TGCAGTGCTAGGTGGCTAGTTTCAGAGACCCAGTACTTC
d_call: -
v_call: TRBV20-1
j_call: TRBJ2-5
clone_size: -

cdr3_aa: CASSLAGTADYEQYF
cdr3_nt: TGTGCCAGCAGCTTAGCAGGGACAGCTGACTACGAGCAGTACTTC
d_call: TRBD1
v_call: TRBV7-2
j_call: TRBJ2-7
clone_size: -

cdr3_aa: CASSDREGSTNEKLFF
cdr3_nt: TGTGCCAGCAGCGACAGGGAAGGGTCAACTAATGAAAAACTGTTTTTT
d_call: TRBD1
v_call: TRBV7-2
j_call: TRBJ1-4
clone_size: few

cdr3_aa: CASRIGVNEQFF
cdr3_nt: TGTGCCAGCAGGATAGGAGTTAATGAGCAGTTCTTC
d_call: -
v_call: TRBV27
j_call: TRBJ2-1
clone_size: few

cdr3_aa: CASRDRGLQETQYF
cdr3_nt: TGCGCCAGCCGGGACAGGGGGCTTCAAGAGACCCAGTACTTC
d_call: TRBD1
v_call: TRBV5-1
j_call: TRBJ2-5
clone_size: few

cdr3_aa: CASSLREGLTDTQYF
cdr3_nt: TGTGCCAGCTCACTGAGAGAGGGACTCACAGATACGCAGTATTTT
d_call: -
v_call: TRBV18
j_call: TRBJ2-3
clone_size: -

cdr3_aa: CASSAPGYYEQYF
cdr3_nt: TGTGCCAGCAGTGCGCCAGGTTATTACGAGCAGTACTTC
d_call: -
v_call: TRBV2
j_call: TRBJ2-7
clone_size: few

cdr3_aa: CASSEHLPGHHYF
cdr3_nt: TGTGCCAGCAGTGAACACCTACCGGGACACCACTACTTC
d_call: -
v_call: TRBV6-1
j_call: TRBJ2-5
clone_size: -

cdr3_aa: CASRTMDRGLTGANVLTF
cdr3_nt: TGTGCCAGCAGGACAATGGACAGGGGCTTGACTGGGGCCAACGTCCTGACTTTC
d_call: TRBD1
v_call: TRBV28
j_call: TRBJ2-6
clone_size: -